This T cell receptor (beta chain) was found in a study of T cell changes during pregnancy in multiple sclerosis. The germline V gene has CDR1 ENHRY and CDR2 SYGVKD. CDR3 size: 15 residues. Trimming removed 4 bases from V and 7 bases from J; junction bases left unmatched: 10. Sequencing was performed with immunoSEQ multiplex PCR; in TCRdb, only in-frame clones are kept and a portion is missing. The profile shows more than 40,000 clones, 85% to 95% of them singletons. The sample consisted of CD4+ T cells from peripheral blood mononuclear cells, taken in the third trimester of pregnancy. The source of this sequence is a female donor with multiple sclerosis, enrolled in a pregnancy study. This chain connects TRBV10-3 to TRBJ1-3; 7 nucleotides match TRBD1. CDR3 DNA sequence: TGTGCCATCAGTGTCCGACAGGGAAGAGGGAACACCATATATTTT. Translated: CAISVRQGRGNTIYF.